The 3 T cell receptor beta chains below were found in one sample sequenced in a study of shared clonotypes between healthy human individuals. Sequencing was performed with immunoSEQ multiplex PCR; in TCRdb, only in-frame clones are kept and a portion is missing. Of nearly 2 million clones in the sample, about 94% were seen once. Naive CD8 isolation took CD45RO-negative cells positively selected for CCR7 and excluded terminally differentiated effector memory CD45RA+ cells. The material sequenced was naive CD8+ T cells sorted from blood. The source of these receptors is a young man in good health.

This clone appeared a single time. This chain uses TRBV6-1 with TRBJ2-4; 9 bases are a match to TRBD1. The CDR3 totals 18 residues. The junction had 9 bases not matched to a gene; V was cut back by 3 bases and J by 0 bases. Germline V gene sequence: CDR1 MNHNS, CDR2 SASEGT. The CDR3 loop is CASSDQDRGFLAKNIQYF. In DNA form, the CDR3 reads TGTGCCAGCAGTGATCAGGACAGGGGTTTTCTAGCCAAAAACATTCAGTACTTC.

As for this clone: The junction differs from germline at one of its ends, possibly a read error. V is TRBV7-7 and J is TRBJ2-1; D call uncertain. The CDR3 extends over 18 amino acids. In germline, CDR1 is SSHAT, CDR2 FNYEAQ (reference sequence). CDR3 amino acids: CASSLSPGPLYSYNEQFF. The CDR3 region has the DNA TGTGCTAGCAGCTTATCCCCAGGTCCCCTCTACTCCTACAATGAGCAGTTCTTC. The variable domain in full, completed from reference TRBV7-7 and TRBJ2-1, reads GAGVSQSPRYKVTKRGQDVTLRCDPISSHATLYWYQQALGQGPEFLTYFNYEAQPDKSGLPSDRFSAERPEGSISTLTIQRTEQRDSAMYRCASSLSPGPLYSYNEQFFGPGTRLTVL.

Remarks on this clone: Other DNA sequences from this sample encode an identical CDR3 as well. The CDR3 DNA reads TGTGCCAGCAGCGTTGGGCGCAGCTCCTACGAGCAGTACTTC. Amino acids: CASSVGRSSYEQYF. The chain is built from TRBV9 and TRBJ2-7; no clear D. Germline V CDR1 and CDR2: SGDLS, YYNGEE. V lost 2 bases, J lost 0 bases, and 9 bases lay in between. This CDR3 is 14 amino acids long.